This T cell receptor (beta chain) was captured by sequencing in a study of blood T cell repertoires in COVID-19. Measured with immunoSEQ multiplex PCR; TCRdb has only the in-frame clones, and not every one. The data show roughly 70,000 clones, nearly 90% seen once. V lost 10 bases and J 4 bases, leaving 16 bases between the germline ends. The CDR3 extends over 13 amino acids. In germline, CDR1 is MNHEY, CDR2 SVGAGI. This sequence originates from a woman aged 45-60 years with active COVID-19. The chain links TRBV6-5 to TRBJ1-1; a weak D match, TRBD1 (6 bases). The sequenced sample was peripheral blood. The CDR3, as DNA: TGTGCCAACAGAGGGGGTTGGGGCACTGAAGCTTTCTTT. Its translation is CANRGGWGTEAFF.